This is a list of T cell receptor beta chains from one sample in a study of shared clonotypes between healthy human individuals. Generated by immunoSEQ multiplex PCR, the TCRdb table keeps only in-frame clones and is missing some. The table lists hundreds of thousands of clones, about 80% of them singletons. Sequenced: memory CD4+ T cells sorted from blood. Receptors were obtained from a woman in her 30s in good health. Both conserved end residues are part of each CDR3.

CDR3	V
CASSDGGTNYGYTF	TRBV6-4
CASSEGVNEKLFF	TRBV28
CSASSLAGGSGELFF	TRBV29-1
CASSGSQGKLFSNTEAFF	TRBV2
CASTNWVGTSGRRSYEQYF	TRBV7-8
CASSLANRGNGELFF	TRBV7-2
CAWSGGLNQPQHF	TRBV30
CASSQERAGIVDTQYF	TRBV4-1
CSVGRDGYEQYF	TRBV29-1
CASSLAGRQGNEKLFF	TRBV5-1
CASINRGKAEAFF	TRBV28
CASTKSPYGYTF	TRBV28
CASSLGTGQETQYF	TRBV5-1
CASSERDREETQYF	TRBV21-1
CASRGSSNQPQHF	TRBV28
CASSSSSNQPQHF	TRBV6-5